These 25 T cell receptor beta chains originate from one sample sequenced in a study of shared clonotypes between healthy human individuals. Repertoires were generated with immunoSEQ multiplex PCR, while TCRdb's copy carries only in-frame clones and drops some. The repertoire holds about 2.3 million clones, with around 90% as singletons. Specimen: naive CD4+ T cells from PBMCs. The subset: CD45RA+ positively selected. The receptors here all came from a man aged 18 to 30 in good health. Some clones in this sample may be carry-over from other donors' samples.

The V and J genes are TRBV28 and TRBJ1-2; 8 nucleotides match TRBD1. The CDR3 contains 14 residues. The germline V gene has CDR1 MDHEN and CDR2 SYDVKM. V dropped 5 bases and J dropped 4; count of bases not matched to a gene: 6. The CDR3 sequence is CASSVTGGVYGYTF. CDR3 in DNA: TGTGCCAGCAGTGTTACAGGGGGAGTCTATGGCTACACCTTC.

This clone was recorded a few times. The rearrangement uses TRBV18 and TRBJ2-1; 9 bases map to TRBD2. This CDR3 region has 17 residues. J was trimmed by 5 bases and V by 8 bases; bases with no gene match: 16. Germline assignment: CDR1 KGHSH and CDR2 LQKENI. In nucleotides, the CDR3 is TGTGCCAGCCGCCCGGGCGTAGCGGGAGTACCTGACAATGAGCAGTTCTTC. Its translation is CASRPGVAGVPDNEQFF.

V and J are TRBV27 and TRBJ1-5; no clear D. The CDR3 is 14 residues long. CDR1 and CDR2 from the germline V gene are MNHEY and SMNVEV (reference sequence). V lost 6 bases to trimming and J lost 0 bases, with 9 bases between them. CDR3 protein: CASRSINSNQPQHF. The CDR3 region has the DNA TGTGCCAGCAGGAGCATCAATAGCAATCAGCCCCAGCATTTT.

In its sample, this clone was seen once. The chain is built from TRBV9 and TRBJ1-5, with D maybe TRBD1 (5 bases). The germline V gene has CDR1 SGDLS and CDR2 YYNGEE. V lost 0 bases and J 5 bases, leaving 12 bases between the germline ends. The CDR3 spans 15 residues. The CDR3, as DNA: TGTGCCAGCAGCGTAGGGCCAGGGAAAGATCAGCCCCAGCATTTT. The encoded protein is CASSVGPGKDQPQHF.

The chain joins TRBV28 to TRBJ2-6, with D perhaps TRBD1 (7 bases). The CDR3 has 18 residues. CDR1 is MDHEN and CDR2 is SYDVKM in the germline V gene. V lost 1 base to trimming and J lost 0 bases, with 13 bases between them. The CDR3 coding sequence is TGTGCCAGCAGTTTATTGGCAGGGGGGACCTCTGGGGCCAACGTCCTGACTTTC. Protein product: CASSLLAGGTSGANVLTF.

The chain employs TRBV5-6 and TRBJ1-2; unclear D gene. The CDR3 is 15 amino acids. V was trimmed by 0 bases and J by 7 bases, leaving 16 bases between them. CDR1 and CDR2 (germline): SGHDT, YYEEEE. For the CDR3, the DNA is TGTGCCAGCAGCTTGGGGCAGCGAGTTGAGTCTGGCTACACCTTC. This sequence encodes CASSLGQRVESGYTF.

This chain's CDR3 is CASSYREWGYTF. The DNA of the CDR3 is TGTGCCAGTAGTTACAGGGAGTGGGGCTACACCTTC. The genes are TRBV19 and TRBJ1-2; TRBD1 might be the D (6 bases). Germline loops: CDR1 LNHDA, CDR2 SQIVND (reference sequence). Trimming stripped 5 bases from V and 8 bases from J, with 12 bases between. The CDR3 totals 12 residues.

V gene TRBV7-2 combines with J gene TRBJ1-1; unclear D gene. The length of the CDR3 is 15 residues. Germline V CDR1 and CDR2: SGHTA, FQGNSA. V was shortened by 8 bases and J by 0 bases, with 16 bases between the two germline ends. Here the CDR3 reads CASRQPPVVNTEAFF. In nucleotides, the CDR3 is TGTGCCAGCCGACAACCCCCGGTGGTGAACACTGAAGCTTTCTTT.

This rearrangement joins TRBV7-9 to TRBJ2-1; tentatively, D is TRBD1 (7 bases). The V gene lost 5 bases and the J gene lost 7 bases, with 15 bases spanning the gap. The CDR3 extends over 14 amino acids. CDR1 is SEHNR, CDR2 FQNEAQ, per germline (reference sequence). CDR3 loop: CASSPGGSLNEQFF. DNA of the CDR3: TGTGCCAGCAGCCCAGGGGGGAGTTTGAATGAGCAGTTCTTC.

The rearrangement joins TRBV28 to TRBJ2-7, with D hard to call. V lost 4 bases and J 3 bases, leaving 13 bases between the germline ends. Germline values: CDR1 MDHEN, CDR2 SYDVKM. CDR3 length equals 14 residues. In nucleotides, the CDR3 is TGTGCCAGCAGTTCCCCCTCAGGAGTCTACGAGCAGTACTTC. Translation: CASSSPSGVYEQYF.

This clone was seen once. V and J are TRBV5-1 and TRBJ1-5, with a possible D match to TRBD1 (6 bases). Per germline, CDR1 SGHRS and CDR2 YFSETQ. The CDR3 extends over 13 amino acids. V was trimmed by 4 bases and J by 2 bases, leaving 7 bases between them. The CDR3 loop is CASSAGGNQPQHF. CDR3 nucleotide sequence: TGCGCCAGCAGCGCAGGGGGCAATCAGCCCCAGCATTTT.

About this clone itself: Other DNA sequences in this specimen translate into the identical CDR3. The chain couples TRBV4-1 to TRBJ2-3; D is undetermined. The V end lost 3 bases, the J end lost 1 base, and 5 bases lay between the germline ends. This CDR3 is built from 13 residues. Germline CDR1 and CDR2: MGHRA and YSYEKL. The CDR3 DNA reads as TGCGCCAGCAGCCACCCACGCACAGATACGCAGTATTTT. Protein sequence: CASSHPRTDTQYF.

The chain couples TRBV21-1 to TRBJ1-2; TRBD1 reflects the table's D call only, with no check against the DNA. TRBV21-1 has pseudogene status. The CDR3 totals 15 residues. CDR3 DNA: TGTGCCAGCAGCAAAGAGACAGGAGCTAACTATGGCTACACCTTC. Protein sequence: CASSKETGANYGYTF.

The V call is TRBV29-1, the J call TRBJ2-7, with 11 bases matching TRBD1. Germline values: CDR1 SQVTM, CDR2 ANQGSEA. The CDR3 contains 13 residues. J gave up 6 bases and V 7 bases, and 8 bases lay outside the gene matches. CDR3 in DNA: TGCAGCGGCCTGACCGGGACAGGGGGCGAGCAGTACTTC. Protein product: CSGLTGTGGEQYF.

V usage is TRBV28 and J usage is TRBJ2-2, with 15 nucleotides matching TRBD2. The CDR3 runs to 20 residues. The germline V gene has CDR1 MDHEN and CDR2 SYDVKM. After removal of 3 bases from V and 5 bases from J, the junction contained 13 bases not matched to a gene. CDR3 protein: CASSFIPLGLAGGPTGELFF. DNA for the CDR3: TGTGCCAGCAGTTTCATTCCCCTAGGACTAGCGGGAGGGCCGACCGGGGAGCTGTTTTTT.

This clone was observed a handful of times. The chain couples TRBV6-1 to TRBJ1-1, with D perhaps matching TRBD1 (6 bases). V lost 2 bases to trimming and J lost 12 bases, with 16 bases between them. CDR3 length equals 13 residues. Germline CDR1 is MNHNS and CDR2 is SASEGT. The CDR3 bases are TGTGCCAGCAGTGAATCCCCGGACAGTCGACCTTTCTTT. Its protein is CASSESPDSRPFF.

With respect to this clone: At one of its ends the junction is not consistent with the germline gene, which may arise from a read error. The chain links TRBV18 to TRBJ2-3; 7 nucleotides agree with TRBD2. Looked up from germline, CDR1 is KGHSH and CDR2 is LQKENI. The CDR3 spans 14 residues. The CDR3 bases are TGTGCCAGCTCTCCACTAGCGACTAGCGATACGCAGTATTTT. It codes for CASSPLATSDTQYF.

The rearrangement uses TRBV27 and TRBJ2-2, with 11 bases matching TRBD1. The V gene end was trimmed by 6 bases and the J gene end by 5 bases; junction bases not matched to a gene: 17. There are 19 residues in the CDR3. Germline CDR1 reads MNHEY; CDR2 reads SMNVEV (reference sequence). CDR3 residues: CASRPGQGDPTLQTGELFF. Here the CDR3 DNA reads TGTGCCAGCAGACCGGGACAGGGGGACCCCACCCTTCAAACCGGGGAGCTGTTTTTT.

The rearrangement links TRBV2 to TRBJ2-7; TRBD1 matches at 8 bases. Trimming cost V 3 bases and J 2 bases; bases outside gene matches: 3. Germline V gene sequence: CDR1 SNHLY, CDR2 FYNNEI. The CDR3 is made up of 14 amino acids. The CDR3 protein is CASSEQGAPYEQYF. The CDR3 region has the DNA TGTGCCAGCAGTGAGCAGGGGGCCCCCTACGAGCAGTACTTC.

This chain joins TRBV7-2 and TRBJ2-7, with 9 bases lining up with TRBD2. The V gene's germline CDR1 is SGHTA and CDR2 FQGNSA. V lost 5 bases to trimming and J lost 2 bases; unmatched junction nucleotides: 7. CDR3 size: 15 residues. CDR3 sequence reads: CASSERGGRAYEQYF. The DNA of the CDR3 is TGTGCCAGCAGCGAGAGAGGCGGGAGGGCCTACGAGCAGTACTTC. Full variable domain (remainder filled in from reference TRBV7-2 and TRBJ2-7): GAGVSQSPSNKVTEKGKDVELRCDPISGHTALYWYRQSLGQGLEFLIYFQGNSAPDKSGLPSDRFSAERTGGSVSTLTIQRTQQEDSAVYLCASSERGGRAYEQYFGPGTRLTVT.

The genes are TRBV7-2 and TRBJ2-7, with no clear D. V gave up 4 bases and J gave up 3 bases, with 13 bases separating them. Germline V lookup: CDR1 SGHTA, CDR2 FQGNSA. This CDR3 comprises 14 residues. The CDR3: CASSSRYSSYEQYF. For the CDR3, the DNA is TGTGCCAGCAGCTCACGGTACAGCAGCTACGAGCAGTACTTC.

DNA for the CDR3: TGCGCCAGCAGCTCTCCGGATGTCAGCACTGAAGCTTTCTTT. It yields the protein CASSSPDVSTEAFF. The chain employs TRBV5-1 and TRBJ1-1, with unresolved D. V was trimmed by 3 bases and J by 4 bases, leaving 13 bases between them. This CDR3 comprises 14 residues. Looked up from germline, CDR1 is SGHRS and CDR2 is YFSETQ. Based on the CDR3 plus reference TRBV5-1 and TRBJ1-1, the full variable domain is KAGVTQTPRYLIKTRGQQVTLSCSPISGHRSVSWYQQTPGQGLQFLFEYFSETQRNKGNFPGRFSGRQFSNSRSEMNVSTLELGDSALYLCASSSPDVSTEAFFGQGTRLTVV.

The chain recombines TRBV2 with TRBJ2-3, with 8 bases identical to TRBD2. The V gene's germline CDR1 is SNHLY and CDR2 FYNNEI. CDR3 length: 16 residues. Germline trimming cut 1 base from V and 7 bases from J; bases unmatched to any gene: 10. CDR3 coding DNA: TGTGCCAGCAGTGAAGGAGACAGCGGGAGAGGGTATACGCAGTATTTT. Translating it yields CASSEGDSGRGYTQYF.

This rearrangement joins TRBV4-2 to TRBJ1-5; the match to TRBD1 covers 7 bases. This CDR3 has 15 amino acids. Germline CDR1 is LGHNA and CDR2 is YNFKEQ. V shed 1 base and J 7 bases; nucleotides not matched to a gene: 7. CDR3 sequence (DNA): TGTGCCAGCAGCCAAGTACAGGGGCAGGACCAGCCCCAGCATTTT. Its translation: CASSQVQGQDQPQHF.

This rearrangement joins TRBV19 to TRBJ2-7; D uncertain. There are 12 residues in the CDR3. The V gene's germline CDR1 is LNHDA and CDR2 SQIVND (reference sequence). V lost 8 bases and J lost 4, with 12 bases in between. In DNA form, the CDR3 reads TGTGCCAGTGGGGATGGATTTTACGAGCAGTACTTC. Translation gives CASGDGFYEQYF. Using reference TRBV19 and TRBJ2-7 for the parts outside the CDR3, the full variable domain is DGGITQSPKYLFRKEGQNVTLSCEQNLNHDAMYWYRQDPGQGLRLIYYSQIVNDFQKGDIAEGYSVSREKKESFPLTVTSAQKNPTAFYLCASGDGFYEQYFGPGTRLTVT.